This TCR beta chain was sequenced in a study of blood T cell repertoires in COVID-19. Turning to the study itself: T cells, B-cell-depleted T cells, or PBMCs supplied cDNA or gDNA.

Profiling relied on immunoSEQ multiplex PCR, and the TCRdb table lists in-frame clones only, not all of them. Of 250,000 or so clones listed, roughly 90% are singletons. With V trimmed by 4 bases and J by 2 bases, 7 bases remained unmatched. The CDR3 has 16 residues. Germline lookup yields CDR1 MNHEY and CDR2 SVGEGT. Participant-reported clinical history was the basis for cohort assignment. This sequence joins TRBV6-2 or TRBV6-3 and TRBJ2-5; the match to TRBD2 covers 10 bases. The sample taken for sequencing was PBMCs or T cells enriched from blood (not recorded which). This sequence was found in a woman aged 30 to 39 with acute COVID-19. The CDR3 DNA sequence: TGTGCCAGCAGTTCTCTTAGCGGGGGGTATCAAGAGACCCAGTACTTC. It yields the protein CASSSLSGGYQETQYF.